These T cell receptor beta chains were read from a single sample in a study of CD8 T cells in ankylosing spondylitis. TCRdb redid the calling of the 5' RACE reads with MiXCR, one entry per CDR3 protein. The table shows hundreds of thousands of distinct CDR3 sequences, with about 11% occurring only once. Sequences were obtained from blood, either unsorted or a sorted T cell fraction (not recorded which). These receptors were obtained from a male donor with ankylosing spondylitis. CDR3s include the opening cysteine and the closing phenylalanine or tryptophan.

j_call v_call cdr3_aa
TRBJ2-2 TRBV2 CASSPLGFGELLF
TRBJ1-6 TRBV7-9 CASSLMVDNSPLHF
TRBJ2-3 TRBV9 CASSADLGQATDTQYF
TRBJ1-2 TRBV12-3/TRBV12-4 CASSFWGTNYGYTF
TRBJ1-1 TRBV20-1 CSARQTGTSEAFF
TRBJ2-2 TRBV2 CASKSGSRTGELFF
TRBJ2-5 TRBV20-1 CSANLAGYTRTQYF
TRBJ2-3 TRBV6-1 CASKGLATTVDTQYF
TRBJ1-1 TRBV6-5 CASIASTGDHTEAFF
TRBJ2-5 TRBV2 CASSFQGQQETQYF
TRBJ2-2 TRBV5-4 CASSLVWDSFEVNTGELFF
TRBJ2-3 TRBV12-3/TRBV12-4 CASSLYSGGDTQYF
TRBJ2-5 TRBV5-5 CASTPEGRGWEGQETQYF
TRBJ2-5 TRBV20-1 CSARRAQGRGETQYF
TRBJ2-5 TRBV3-1 CASSQAQARSSQYF
TRBJ1-1 TRBV20-1 CSVNTEAFF
TRBJ1-1 TRBV14 CASSQDWQLNTEAFF
TRBJ2-7 TRBV5-1 CASSLPGQGSSEQYF
TRBJ1-2 TRBV7-9 CASSFGTPGYTF
TRBJ2-3 TRBV7-2 CASSVRTRDTQYF
TRBJ1-2 TRBV5-1 CASSFGGADGYTF
TRBJ1-2 TRBV10-3 CAISVRDRGYGYTF
TRBJ1-5 TRBV29-1 CSVGGGSGQPQHF
TRBJ2-1 TRBV20-1 CSARDSSGRSNEQFF
TRBJ2-1 TRBV6-1 CASSPPGLYNEQFF
TRBJ2-2 TRBV6-5 CASSYSQDSYTGELFF
TRBJ1-2 TRBV2 CASSQLPPPPGYTF
TRBJ2-7 TRBV10-3 CAISDLQGNRGSPPYEQYF
TRBJ2-5 TRBV29-1 CRVETGGQETQYF
TRBJ2-7 TRBV7-8 CASSLPGQGAFSYEQYF
TRBJ1-4 TRBV29-1 CSVELGIGLFF
TRBJ2-7 TRBV5-1 CASSSHGRSYEQYF
TRBJ2-7 TRBV20-1 CSAGGTLYEQYF
TRBJ2-1 TRBV20-1 CSAQSGGHYNEQFF
TRBJ2-7 TRBV20-1 CSARDGGGPAYEQYF
TRBJ1-2 TRBV3-1 CASSVGQLPSVLF
TRBJ1-1 TRBV7-2 CASSPRTRWNTEAFF
TRBJ2-5 TRBV7-7 CASSWGRGQETQYF
TRBJ1-1 TRBV6-5 CASSYTGTGWTEAFF
TRBJ2-3 TRBV5-1 CASSSGQGPTDTQYF
TRBJ1-3 TRBV12-3/TRBV12-4 CASSRVSGNTIYF
TRBJ2-1 TRBV20-1 CSARVWGRSYNEQFF
TRBJ1-1 TRBV7-9 CASSSGFGDTEAFF
TRBJ2-2 TRBV20-1 CSAARTGELFF
TRBJ1-1 TRBV4-3 CASSQRSWDVEAFF
TRBJ2-3 TRBV12-3/TRBV12-4 CASSPSGRGGTDTQYF
TRBJ2-1 TRBV7-2 CASSLRRGAGGKNEQFF
TRBJ2-2 TRBV7-9 CASNPHRDSNTGELFF